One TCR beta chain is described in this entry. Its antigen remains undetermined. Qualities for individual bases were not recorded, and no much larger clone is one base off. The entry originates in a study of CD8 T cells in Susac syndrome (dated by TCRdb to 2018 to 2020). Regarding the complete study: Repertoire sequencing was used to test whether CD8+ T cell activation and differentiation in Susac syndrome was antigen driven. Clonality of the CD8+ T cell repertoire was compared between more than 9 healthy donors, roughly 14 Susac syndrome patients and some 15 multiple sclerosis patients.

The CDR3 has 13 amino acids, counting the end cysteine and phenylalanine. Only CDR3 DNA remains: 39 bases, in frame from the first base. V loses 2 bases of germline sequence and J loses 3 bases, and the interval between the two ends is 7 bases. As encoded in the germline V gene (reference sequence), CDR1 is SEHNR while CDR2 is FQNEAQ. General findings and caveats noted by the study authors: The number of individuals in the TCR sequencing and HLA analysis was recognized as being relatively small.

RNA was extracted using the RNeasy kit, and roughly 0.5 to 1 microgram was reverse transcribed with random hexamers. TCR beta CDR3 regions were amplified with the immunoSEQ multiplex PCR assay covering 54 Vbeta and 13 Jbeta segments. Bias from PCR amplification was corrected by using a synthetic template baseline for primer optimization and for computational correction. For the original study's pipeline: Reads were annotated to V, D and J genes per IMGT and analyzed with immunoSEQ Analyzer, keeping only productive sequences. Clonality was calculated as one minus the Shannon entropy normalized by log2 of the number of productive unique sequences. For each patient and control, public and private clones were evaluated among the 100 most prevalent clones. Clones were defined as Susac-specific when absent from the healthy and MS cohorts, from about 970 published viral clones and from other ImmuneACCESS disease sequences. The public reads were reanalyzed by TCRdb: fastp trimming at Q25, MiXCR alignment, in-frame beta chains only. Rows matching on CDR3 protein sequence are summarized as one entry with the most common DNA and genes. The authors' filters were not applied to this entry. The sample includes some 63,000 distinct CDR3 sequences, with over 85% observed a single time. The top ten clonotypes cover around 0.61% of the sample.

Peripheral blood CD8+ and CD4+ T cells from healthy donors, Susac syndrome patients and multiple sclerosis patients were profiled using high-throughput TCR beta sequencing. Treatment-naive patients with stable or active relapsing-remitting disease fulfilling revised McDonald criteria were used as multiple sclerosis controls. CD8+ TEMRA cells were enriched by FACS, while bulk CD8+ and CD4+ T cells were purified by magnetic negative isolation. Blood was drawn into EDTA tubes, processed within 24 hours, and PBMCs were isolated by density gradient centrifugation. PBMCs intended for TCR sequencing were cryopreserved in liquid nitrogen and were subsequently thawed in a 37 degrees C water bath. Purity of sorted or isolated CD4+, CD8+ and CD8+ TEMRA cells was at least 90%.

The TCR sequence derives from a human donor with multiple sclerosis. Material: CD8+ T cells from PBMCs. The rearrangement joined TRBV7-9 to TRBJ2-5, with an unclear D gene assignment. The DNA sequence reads TGTGCCAGCAGCTTACGATCTGAAGAGACCCAGTACTTC. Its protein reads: CASSLRSEETQYF. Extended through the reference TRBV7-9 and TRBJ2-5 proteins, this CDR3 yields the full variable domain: DTGVSQNPRHKITKRGQNVTFRCDPISEHNRLYWYRQTLGQGPEFLTYFQNEAQLEKSRLLSDRFSAERPKGSFSTLEIQRTEQGDSAMYLCASSLRSEETQYFGPGTRLLVL.